A selection of T cell receptor beta chains follows, all from one sample in a study of blood T cell repertoires in COVID-19. Here immunoSEQ multiplex PCR was the method, and the copy in TCRdb shows in-frame clones only, minus some. The sample lists approximately 160,000 clones, 65% to 80% occurring once. Sample: peripheral blood. These receptors all come from a man aged 55 to 70 with acute or convalescent COVID-19. Each CDR3 is given with its conserved first and last residue.

TRBV6-5	TRBJ1-1	CASSKTVMNTEAFF
TRBV9	TRBJ2-4	CASSPGGGNIQYF
TRBV10-3	TRBJ2-5	CAISGPPSGGNQETQYF
TRBV6-6	TRBJ2-7	CASAGSPKSSYEQYF
TRBV10-3	TRBJ2-5	CAISEGQGSGETQYF
TRBV4-2	TRBJ2-1	CASSQDRGGNEQFF
TRBV5-5	TRBJ1-2	CASSLDVMGTPPRGYTF
TRBV25-1	TRBJ2-3	CASRTGEATDTQYF
TRBV4-1	TRBJ2-7	CASSLQPSGGAYEQYF
TRBV5-1	TRBJ2-3	CASSSRPGRPDTQYF
TRBV6-5	TRBJ1-5	CASSYSTGNNQPQHF
TRBV9	TRBJ2-5	CASSSATSEFQETQYF
TRBV4-3	TRBJ1-1	CASSRVRGRTEAFF
TRBV14	TRBJ1-4	CASSQRGLNEKLFF
TRBV6-5	TRBJ1-1	CASSLQGYTEAFF
TRBV3-1/TRBV3-2	TRBJ1-5	CASSQQYSNQPQHF
TRBV5-1	TRBJ2-7	CASSYGTGGWYEQYF
TRBV7-2	TRBJ2-3	CASSPSTDTQYF
TRBV19	TRBJ2-2	CASSIGQAKTGELFF
TRBV7-9	TRBJ2-1	CASSTQTGVSYNEQFF
TRBV4-2	TRBJ1-2	CASSQMTGALNGYTF
TRBV9	TRBJ1-1	CASSVGTTNTEAFF
TRBV19	TRBJ1-5	CASTVVNRGGYQPQHF
TRBV7-3	TRBJ1-2	CASSSTGGKGYTF
TRBV6-5	TRBJ2-7	CASSYSSVTYEQYF
TRBV19	TRBJ2-5	CASSSQGPQETQYF
TRBV4-1	TRBJ1-5	CASSLTDTYSNQPQHF
TRBV10-1	TRBJ2-3	CASSESTEGPSTDTQYF
TRBV12-1	TRBJ1-2	CASSATGEDGYTF
TRBV2	TRBJ1-1	CASSTGGRDTEAFF
TRBV5-6	TRBJ1-5	CASSLTGVRQPQHF
TRBV25-1	TRBJ2-2	CASSDRGWTGELFF
TRBV30	TRBJ1-1	CAWSTAGGANTEAFF
TRBV13	TRBJ2-3	CASSFDRKTDTQYF
TRBV11-2	TRBJ1-2	CASSLGQGEGYTF
TRBV29-1	TRBJ1-2	CSVESIAARFSYGYTF
TRBV10-2	TRBJ2-5	CASSGQGLETQYF
TRBV30	TRBJ2-7	CAWGATGSPLIF
TRBV27	TRBJ1-2	CASSVTGGGGYTF
TRBV24-1	TRBJ1-2	CATSDKDISNYGYTF
TRBV4-2	TRBJ1-1	CASSLSQGDSAEAFF
TRBV12-3/TRBV12-4	TRBJ2-7	CASRGLAYEQYF